This T cell receptor beta chain was retrieved from a study of PD-1 blockade in classical Hodgkin lymphoma. The study, taken as a whole, reports: Reported findings placed baseline TCR diversity lower in newly diagnosed patients (compared with healthy donors).

As regards this clone: Antigen specificity is unknown.

Sequenced by immunoSEQ multiplex PCR; TCRdb stores in-frame clones only, minus some. The top ten hold about 0.25% of the sample, which has about 22,000 clones, roughly 89% seen once. Time point noted: newly diagnosed, previously untreated cHL patient sample. The CD4+ T cells used were purified from thawed PBMCs through magnetic negative selection. CDR1 is SGHRS, CDR2 YFSETQ, per germline. This CDR3 comprises 14 residues. Unmatched junction bases numbered 1, after V lost 4 bases and J lost 0 bases. This clonotype originated in a human donor with classical Hodgkin lymphoma. The sequenced sample was CD4+ T cells from blood. J is TRBJ1-3 and V is TRBV5-1; 7 positions agree with TRBD1. CDR3 amino acids: CASSRDSSGNTIYF. The CDR3 coding sequence is TGCGCCAGCAGCCGGGACAGCTCTGGAAACACCATATATTTT.